The 2 T cell receptor beta chains reported below all come from one sample, sequenced in a study of Ad26.COV2.S vaccination and SARS-CoV-2 variants. Noted treatment: around 19 received Ad26.COV2.S at low or high dose, single or two shots; 5 received placebo; per-sample allocation not given. Each sample was drawn 63 days after the first injection (of vaccine or placebo). Generated by immunoSEQ multiplex PCR, the TCRdb table keeps only in-frame clones and is missing some. The sample carries roughly 250,000 clones, around 90% recorded once. The sequencing used peripheral blood, collected in a trial of Ad26.COV2.S vaccine versus placebo. These receptors all come from a person between 18 and 59 years old who received the Ad26.COV2.S COVID-19 vaccine or a placebo.

This chain connects TRBV6-4 to TRBJ2-3; D could derive from TRBD1 or TRBD2 (5 bases each). The V gene's germline CDR1 is MRHNA and CDR2 SNTAGT. This CDR3 has 15 amino acids. Between the trimmed V and J ends, which lost 0 bases and 6 bases, there was a span of 13 bases. This chain's CDR3 is CASSDSSGWDDTQYF. CDR3 nucleotides: TGTGCCAGCAGTGACTCTTCTGGATGGGACGATACGCAGTATTTT.

This clone showed up just once. The same CDR3 can be traced to other DNA sequences in this sample. The chain couples TRBV7-2 to TRBJ1-1, with D possibly being TRBD1 (5 bases). Germline V gene lookup returns CDR1 SGHTA and CDR2 FQGNSA. V dropped 1 base and J dropped 1 base, with 7 bases sitting between them. This CDR3 spans 14 amino acids. CDR3: CASSLVGGNTEAFF. The CDR3 DNA is TGTGCCAGCAGCTTAGTTGGGGGGAACACTGAAGCTTTCTTT. The variable domain in full, with the rest retrieved from reference TRBV7-2 and TRBJ1-1, is GAGVSQSPSNKVTEKGKDVELRCDPISGHTALYWYRQSLGQGLEFLIYFQGNSAPDKSGLPSDRFSAERTGGSVSTLTIQRTQQEDSAVYLCASSLVGGNTEAFFGQGTRLTVV.